The clone carrying this T cell receptor (beta chain) was seen at least ten times. Its antigen is unknown. The CDR3 consists of 16 residues. Germline loops: CDR1 MNHNY, CDR2 SVGAGI (reference sequence). The J segment lost 6 bases and the V segment lost 0 bases, leaving 4 bases of the junction unmatched. Ranging in age from about 6 to 95, the donors were healthy Caucasian individuals from Russia. The source of the sample is a study of blood T cells in healthy people across ages. Overall study context: About one barcoded TCR beta cDNA was captured per two T cells. Whole-study results and caveats: A strong correlation was found between TCR beta diversity and the percentage of naive T cells.

Together with a sample-barcoded 5' primer, a J-beta primer mix was included in a second PCR lasting about 6 to 12 cycles. MiXCR, run by TCRdb on the 5' RACE reads, gives a single entry per CDR3 protein. The data contain 1.5 million to 2 million distinct CDR3 sequences, 30% to 35% of them seen just once; the ten biggest clones take up around 10%. The TCR sequence derives from a woman aged 25 to 39 in good health. The rearrangement links TRBV6-6 to TRBJ2-3; TRBD2 agrees at 12 bases. Sequenced: blood. The chain's CDR3 is CASSYSLAGGRDTQYF. CDR3 sequence (DNA): TGTGCCAGCAGTTACTCCCTAGCGGGGGGGCGTGATACGCAGTATTTT.